This T cell receptor beta chain was sequenced for a study of blood T cells in healthy people across ages. Study outcomes and limitations: From one million sequenced T cells, diversity estimates were lower bounds.

A note on this clonotype: The antigen is not known.

Combining a sample-barcoded 5' primer with a J-beta primer mix, a second PCR ran for about 7 to 12 cycles. TCRdb analysed the 5' RACE reads with MiXCR anew, one entry per CDR3 protein. This sample has around 820,000 distinct CDR3 sequences, with approximately 25% found just once. Every donor provided approximately 10 milliliters of peripheral blood. Isolation per sample recovered at least 7 million PBMCs. These data are also associated with another study on T cells of mothers and their children. From that report: Sample barcodes and 2-4 random nucleotides were added by the M1S primer of the second PCR.

The sample was blood. The TCR was taken from a boy between 10 and 17 years old in good health.

The CDR3 loop reads CASSQQENYGYTF. Here the CDR3 DNA reads TGCGCCAGCAGCCAACAAGAGAACTATGGCTACACCTTC. The V call is TRBV4-3, the J call TRBJ1-2; the D is unclear. The germline V and J ends were trimmed by 2 bases and 2 bases, with 6 bases remaining between them. The germline CDR1 and CDR2 sequences are LGHNA and YSLEER. The CDR3 spans 13 residues.